Below, one T cell receptor beta chain is given with its context. What it binds is not known. The same CDR3 is also encoded by other DNA sequences in this sample. The data originate from a study of shared clonotypes between healthy human individuals. Looking at the study overall: Sampling drew on donors who were a couple of women and a few men aged 18 to 49. Per donor, CD8 memory used one plate, CD8 naive used two, CD4 memory used three and CD4 naive used three. Points from the study as a whole: Investigators expected sequencing depth to affect clonotype sharing among donors.

TCRdb's copy holds only in-frame clones and misses some; the assay was immunoSEQ multiplex PCR. The table has about 690,000 clones, about 90% seen once; the top ten hold 34%. Combination of CD45RO+ cells with CCR7-negative CD45RA+ TemRA cells was used for CD8 memory. Germline assignment: CDR1 SEHNR and CDR2 FQNEAQ (reference sequence). V lost 5 bases to trimming and J lost 4 bases, with 6 bases between them. There are 12 residues in the CDR3. The sequenced sample consisted of memory CD8+ T cells from PBMCs. Subset: CD45RO+ cells pooled with CCR7-negative TemRA cells. V gene TRBV7-9 combines with J gene TRBJ2-1; no clear D gene. The TCR originated in a man aged 18 to 30 in good health. Some clones in this sample may be carry-over from other donors' samples. The CDR3 DNA reads as TGTGCCAGCAGCCCAGATTACAATGAGCAGTTCTTC. It encodes CASSPDYNEQFF.